This T cell receptor (beta chain) emerged from a study of shared clonotypes between healthy human individuals. Concerning this clone: The antigen is unknown.

Here immunoSEQ multiplex PCR was the method, and the copy in TCRdb shows in-frame clones only, minus some. The table includes roughly 450,000 clones, around 74% detected once. Study-wide results and caveats: The study sampled only blood, and tissue repertoires likely differ. Represented genetic and exposure-history diversity was restricted by having few donors.

Samples left unsorted employed tens of millions of PBMCs for genomic DNA. The CDR3 totals 14 residues. Per the germline V gene, CDR1 is SGHRS and CDR2 is YFSETQ. Trimming removed 2 bases at V and 1 base at J, with 9 bases between. Sequenced sample: PBMCs. The chain combines TRBV5-1 with TRBJ1-1; a weak D match, TRBD1 (6 bases). This clonotype originated in a woman in her thirties or forties in good health. Some clones in this sample may be carry-over from other donors' samples. The CDR3 coding sequence is TGCGCCAGCAGCTTCGGCAGGGGGAACACTGAAGCTTTCTTT. Protein sequence: CASSFGRGNTEAFF.